What follows are 30 T cell receptor beta chains derived from one specimen sequenced in a study of early T cells in non-severe SARS-CoV-2 infection. TCRdb analysed the 5' RACE reads with MiXCR anew, one entry per CDR3 protein. The table includes some 58,000 distinct CDR3 sequences, about 11% detected once. The sample was whole blood, taken at baseline. The receptors shown here come from an adult who was a healthcare worker with PCR-confirmed SARS-CoV-2 infection or an uninfected control (not recorded which).

The chain employs TRBV7-9 and TRBJ2-2; TRBD1 might be the D (5 bases). With 7 bases removed from V and 1 base from J, the gap between germline ends came to 19 bases. Per the germline V gene, CDR1 is SEHNR and CDR2 is FQNEAQ (reference sequence). The CDR3 has 17 amino acids. The CDR3 DNA reads as TGTGCCAGCACCCCATGGGGCAGGGCCAAGAACACCGGGGAGCTGTTTTTT. It is translated as CASTPWGRAKNTGELFF.

The chain uses TRBV11-2 and TRBJ2-5; the D is unclear. The germline V and J ends were trimmed by 1 base and 4 bases, with 10 bases remaining between them. The germline V gene has CDR1 SGHAT and CDR2 FQNNGV. This CDR3 spans 14 amino acids. This chain's CDR3 is CASSLGPSGETQYF. The DNA for the CDR3 is TGTGCCAGCAGCTTAGGCCCCAGTGGAGAGACCCAGTACTTC.

V usage is TRBV20-1 and J usage is TRBJ2-7; D gene unclear. The germline V gene has CDR1 DFQATT and CDR2 SNEGSKA (reference sequence). With 1 base removed from V and 2 bases from J, the gap between germline ends came to 9 bases. The CDR3 is 13 residues long. CDR3 DNA sequence: TGCAGTGCTAGAGTGGGCTCGGCCTACGAGCAGTACTTC. Its protein is CSARVGSAYEQYF.

The genes are TRBV11-2 and TRBJ1-1; TRBD1 matches 7 bases. With 4 bases clipped from V and 5 bases from J, the junction kept 7 bases outside the gene matches. This CDR3 comprises 14 residues. Germline V gene sequence: CDR1 SGHAT, CDR2 FQNNGV. The CDR3 DNA is TGTGCCAGCAGCTCGCCGAGGGGGCGGACTGAAGCTTTCTTT. Encoded protein: CASSSPRGRTEAFF.

J is TRBJ2-1 and V is TRBV12-3 or TRBV12-4; D is uncertain. This CDR3 has 11 amino acids. The V end lost 8 bases, the J end lost 7 bases, and 9 bases lay between the germline ends. CDR3 region: CASSMGNEQFF. The DNA for the CDR3 is TGTGCCAGCTCGATGGGGAATGAGCAGTTCTTC.

In this sample, this clonotype turned up a few times. The J gene is TRBJ2-3, the V gene TRBV6-1, with 10 bases that match TRBD2. Germline loops: CDR1 MNHNS, CDR2 SASEGT. The CDR3 spans 16 residues. After removal of 6 bases from V and 2 bases from J, the junction contained 8 bases not matched to a gene. The CDR3 loop is CASRGLAGAPTDTQYF. As DNA, the CDR3 is TGTGCCAGCAGGGGCCTAGCGGGGGCCCCCACAGATACGCAGTATTTT.

The rearrangement joins TRBV20-1 to TRBJ2-1; TRBD2 matches at 7 bases. This CDR3 has 18 amino acids. Germline CDR1 is DFQATT and CDR2 is SNEGSKA (reference sequence). The V segment lost 6 bases and the J segment 0 bases; nucleotides outside the gene matches: 17. This CDR3 reads CSAEARRGFRSSYNEQFF. The CDR3 DNA sequence: TGCAGTGCGGAGGCGCGGCGGGGGTTCCGGAGCTCCTACAATGAGCAGTTCTTC.

Of note for this clonotype: A much bigger clone sits one base away, suggesting this may be a read error. The V call is TRBV19, the J call TRBJ2-2; TRBD1 is a possible D gene (5 bases). CDR1 is LNHDA and CDR2 is SQIVND in the germline V gene (reference sequence). The CDR3 contains 15 residues. The CDR3 DNA reads as TGTGTCAGTAGTATTCAGGGTTCGACTGCCGGGGAGCTGTTTTTT. Amino acid sequence: CVSSIQGSTAGELFF.

This clonotype was detected only a few times. This chain joins TRBV4-2 and TRBJ2-3, with TRBD2 matching 7 bases. From germline, CDR1 is LGHNA and CDR2 YNFKEQ. The CDR3 consists of 16 residues. The junction had 8 bases not matched to a gene; V was cut back by 0 bases and J by 5 bases. The CDR3 DNA reads as TGTGCCAGCAGCCAAGATCTCGGACTAGTTGGAGATACGCAGTATTTT. It codes for CASSQDLGLVGDTQYF.

This chain's CDR3 is CASSLAHGTDTQYF. CDR3 nucleotides: TGTGCCAGCAGCTTAGCGCACGGCACAGATACGCAGTATTTT. This chain connects TRBV7-9 to TRBJ2-3; D is unclear. The CDR3 is made up of 14 amino acids. CDR1 and CDR2 from the germline V gene are SEHNR and FQNEAQ (reference sequence). The V end was cut by 0 bases, the J end by 1 base, with 5 bases between.

This clonotype was seen repeatedly, ten times or more. The chain has TRBV2 and TRBJ2-2; perhaps TRBD1 as D (5 bases). This CDR3 has 12 amino acids. The V gene lost 6 bases and the J gene lost 5 bases, with 7 bases spanning the gap. Germline lookup yields CDR1 SNHLY and CDR2 FYNNEI. The CDR3 nucleotides read TGTGCCAGCAGCCGACAGACCGGGGAGCTGTTTTTT. Translating it yields CASSRQTGELFF.

The V call is TRBV29-1, the J call TRBJ1-3; D is perhaps TRBD1 (5 bases). Germline loops: CDR1 SQVTM, CDR2 ANQGSEA. This CDR3 spans 13 amino acids. Trimming removed 6 bases from V and 2 bases from J, with 11 bases in between. The CDR3, as DNA: TGCAGCGTCCACTCGACAGCTGGAAACACCATATATTTT. Amino acid sequence: CSVHSTAGNTIYF.

This chain links TRBV6-2 or TRBV6-3 with TRBJ2-1; 8 positions agree with TRBD2. The CDR3 length is 16 residues. Germline-derived CDR1 and CDR2 are MNHEY and SVGEGT. V dropped 7 bases and J dropped 7; count of bases not matched to a gene: 15. CDR3 DNA sequence: TGTGCCAGCATGGGCTCTTGGCGGGGGGTGCCAAATGAGCAGTTCTTC. Its protein product is CASMGSWRGVPNEQFF.

The table lists this clonotype with a few counts. No conserved phenylalanine or tryptophan ends this CDR3, so it is likely a read error. This rearrangement joins TRBV6-4 to TRBJ2-1; either TRBD1 or TRBD2 may supply D (5 bases each). CDR3 length equals 13 residues. V shed 4 bases and J shed 1 base, with 5 bases lying between them. Germline V gene data show CDR1 as MRHNA and CDR2 as SNTAGT. The CDR3 coding sequence is TGTGCCAGCAGTGGGGGGTCCTACAATGAGCAGTTCTTG. As protein: CASSGGSYNEQFL.

The chain is built from TRBV7-2 and TRBJ2-7; the D is unclear. CDR3 length equals 15 residues. Germline assignment: CDR1 SGHTA and CDR2 FQGNSA. Trimming pared 1 base from V and 0 bases from J, leaving 10 bases between. The CDR3 protein is CASSLVAALSYEQYF. DNA of the CDR3: TGTGCCAGCAGCTTAGTGGCAGCCCTCTCCTACGAGCAGTACTTC.

This clonotype has a count of ten or more. V is TRBV9 and J is TRBJ1-2; possibly TRBD1 for D (6 bases). Between the trimmed V and J ends, which lost 0 bases and 3 bases, there was a span of 15 bases. Germline CDR1 and CDR2: SGDLS and YYNGEE. The CDR3 is 16 amino acids. DNA for the CDR3: TGTGCCAGCAGCGTAGGGCTTGCAGGGGCCGACTATGGCTACACCTTC. Its translation is CASSVGLAGADYGYTF.

The chain carries TRBV6-5 and TRBJ2-2, with D tentatively TRBD2 (5 bases). The CDR3 extends over 15 amino acids. Trimming removed 6 bases from V and 5 bases from J, with 16 bases in between. CDR1 is MNHEY, CDR2 SVGAGI, per germline. CDR3 coding DNA: TGTGCCAGCAGATACGTGCGGACTGTGACCGGGGAGCTGTTTTTT. This gives the protein CASRYVRTVTGELFF.

This clonotype came up a few times. The chain has TRBV5-1 and TRBJ2-3; D not certain. V lost 4 bases to trimming and J lost 0 bases, with 12 bases between them. This CDR3 region has 15 residues. Per germline, CDR1 SGHRS and CDR2 YFSETQ. CDR3 nucleotides: TGCGCCAGCAGCCGCGCAGGCACTAGCACAGATACGCAGTATTTT. As protein: CASSRAGTSTDTQYF.

This clonotype has a handful of counts. The chain recombines TRBV11-2 with TRBJ2-5; a weak D match, TRBD1 (5 bases). V lost 3 bases and J lost 5, with 13 bases in between. The CDR3 is made up of 14 amino acids. Germline CDR1 reads SGHAT; CDR2 reads FQNNGV. The CDR3 protein is CASSFRGARETQYF. The CDR3 nucleotides are TGTGCCAGCAGCTTTCGTGGGGCGCGGGAGACCCAGTACTTC.

The chain has TRBV5-1 and TRBJ2-1, with D tentatively TRBD2 (7 bases). The CDR3 has 15 residues. V was shortened by 6 bases and J by 6 bases, with 19 bases between the two germline ends. The germline V gene encodes CDR1 SGHRS and CDR2 YFSETQ. The CDR3 spells CASIRLAGALNEQFF. The CDR3, as DNA: TGCGCCAGCATTCGGCTGGCGGGGGCCCTCAATGAGCAGTTCTTC. The variable domain in full, completed from reference TRBV5-1 and TRBJ2-1, reads KAGVTQTPRYLIKTRGQQVTLSCSPISGHRSVSWYQQTPGQGLQFLFEYFSETQRNKGNFPGRFSGRQFSNSRSEMNVSTLELGDSALYLCASIRLAGALNEQFFGPGTRLTVL.

This clonotype was seen ten or more times. The chain has TRBV29-1 and TRBJ1-5; maybe TRBD1 (5 bases). Germline CDR1 SQVTM, CDR2 ANQGSEA. Trimming removed 4 bases at V and 4 bases at J, with 8 bases between. The length of the CDR3 is 12 residues. This chain's CDR3 is CSVGGENQPQHF. The CDR3 DNA reads as TGCAGCGTTGGGGGGGAGAATCAGCCCCAGCATTTT.

The V and J genes are TRBV5-1 and TRBJ2-1; 8 nucleotides line up with TRBD2. The germline V gene has CDR1 SGHRS and CDR2 YFSETQ. This CDR3 is built from 15 residues. With 5 bases clipped from V and 4 bases from J, the junction kept 8 bases outside the gene matches. The CDR3 sequence: CASSLAGNAYNEQFF. The DNA of the CDR3 is TGCGCCAGCAGTTTAGCGGGGAACGCATACAATGAGCAGTTCTTC.

This clonotype has a handful of counts. The gene calls are TRBV10-2 and TRBJ2-7; a possible D gene is TRBD2 (6 bases). Germline assignment: CDR1 WSHSY and CDR2 SAAADI. The CDR3 sequence is 12 residues long. V lost 8 bases and J lost 2, with 10 bases in between. This CDR3 reads CASSTSTYEQYF. The DNA for the CDR3 is TGCGCCAGCTCCACTAGCACCTACGAGCAGTACTTC.

The chain carries TRBV3-1 and TRBJ1-6; no clear D. The CDR3 has 15 residues. Trimming removed 4 bases at V and 7 bases at J, with 14 bases between. Germline CDR1 is LGHDT and CDR2 is YNNKEL (reference sequence). The DNA for the CDR3 is TGTGCCAGCAGCCGGTCAATTCGAGACAATTCACCCCTCCACTTT. Residues: CASSRSIRDNSPLHF.

The V call is TRBV7-9, the J call TRBJ2-1; D perhaps matches TRBD1 (5 bases). CDR1 and CDR2 from the germline V gene are SEHNR and FQNEAQ (reference sequence). The V and J ends lost 1 base and 10 bases respectively, with 11 bases between them. The CDR3 has 13 amino acids. CDR3 region: CASSLEVAGEQFF. CDR3 coding DNA: TGTGCCAGCAGCTTAGAGGTAGCAGGGGAGCAGTTCTTC.

The table lists this clonotype with many counts. The chain carries TRBV5-1 and TRBJ2-3; a weak D match, TRBD1 (6 bases). V was clipped by 0 bases and J by 4 bases, with 18 bases between them. Germline V gives CDR1 SGHRS, CDR2 YFSETQ. CDR3 size: 17 residues. The CDR3 region is CASSLVARGRVADTQYF. CDR3 nucleotide sequence: TGCGCCAGCAGCTTGGTGGCCAGGGGCCGAGTCGCAGATACGCAGTATTTT.

This chain joins TRBV6-5 and TRBJ1-2, with D possibly TRBD1 on 5 matching bases. The germline V gene has CDR1 MNHEY and CDR2 SVGAGI. The V end lost 4 bases, the J end lost 7 bases, and 19 bases lay between the germline ends. This CDR3 has 15 amino acids. Here the CDR3 DNA reads TGTGCCAGCAGTTCCAGGAGTCCGAGTGGGGCTGGCTACACCTTC. The encoded protein is CASSSRSPSGAGYTF.

The chain carries TRBV11-2 and TRBJ2-7; 7 nucleotides agree with TRBD1. CDR1 is SGHAT and CDR2 is FQNNGV in the germline V gene. The ends lost 6 bases at V and 0 bases at J; junction bases unmatched: 5. The CDR3 is 14 residues long. The CDR3 DNA follows: TGTGCCAGCAGTCGGGGACAGAGCTCCTACGAGCAGTACTTC. Translation gives CASSRGQSSYEQYF. Filled out from reference TRBV11-2 and TRBJ2-7, the complete variable domain reads EAGVAQSPRYKIIEKRQSVAFWCNPISGHATLYWYQQILGQGPKLLIQFQNNGVVDDSQLPKDRFSAERLKGVDSTLKIQPAKLEDSAVYLCASSRGQSSYEQYFGPGTRLTVT.

The sample holds a few counts of this clonotype. The chain carries TRBV21-1 and TRBJ2-3; TRBD2 is taken as the D call from the table, unchecked against the DNA. TRBV21-1 is a known pseudogene. The CDR3 extends over 18 amino acids. The CDR3 spells CASSKDRLAGNFTDTQYF. The CDR3 DNA follows: TGTGCCAGCAGCAAAGACCGGCTAGCGGGGAATTTCACAGATACGCAGTATTTT.

This clonotype came up a few times. The chain joins TRBV7-9 to TRBJ2-5, with D possibly matching TRBD1 (5 bases). V was shortened by 4 bases and J by 0 bases, with 6 bases between the two germline ends. Germline V CDR1 and CDR2: SEHNR, FQNEAQ (reference sequence). The CDR3 consists of 13 residues. The CDR3 is CASSSTDQETQYF. The DNA for the CDR3 is TGTGCCAGCAGCTCGACAGACCAAGAGACCCAGTACTTC.